This T cell receptor beta chain is drawn from a study of blood T cells in healthy people across ages. Whole-study context: Per two T cells, about one barcoded beta molecule was captured through template switching. General study findings and limits: It was not known whether donors were CMV positive (a possible confounder of expanded clonotype changes).

In the case of this clonotype: Its antigen is currently unknown.

Then a second PCR, running roughly 7 to 12 cycles, was carried out with a sample-barcoded 5' primer and a J-beta primer mix. Tags on each cDNA molecule came from a template-switch adaptor with 12 random nucleotides. TCRdb analysed the 5' RACE reads with MiXCR anew, one entry per CDR3 protein. The sample includes some 890,000 distinct CDR3 sequences, just under 30% of them seen just once. The CDR3 has 15 amino acids. The junction had 4 bases not matched to a gene; V was cut back by 5 bases and J by 1 base. Samples each yielded at least 5 micrograms of total RNA. The same specimen was also included in a second study, on T cells of mothers and their children.

This sequence joins TRBV12-3 or TRBV12-4 and TRBJ2-1; 8 nucleotides line up with TRBD2. The sequence came from a woman in her thirties or forties in good health. The sequencing sample was made of blood. The CDR3 reads CASSSGGLSYNEQFF. CDR3 sequence (DNA): TGTGCCAGCAGTAGCGGGGGCCTATCCTACAATGAGCAGTTCTTC.